This T cell receptor (beta chain) was profiled in a study of blood T cells in healthy people across ages. Points from the study as a whole: Across the age range, TCR beta diversity per million T cells fell in a roughly linear way.

A second PCR, run for roughly 7 to 12 cycles, used a sample-barcoded 5' primer plus a J-beta primer mix. In TCRdb, the 5' RACE reads were re-called with MiXCR into one record per CDR3 protein. The sample consists of about 1.1 million distinct CDR3 sequences, roughly two fifths of them appearing once. Trimming pared 2 bases from V and 8 bases from J, leaving 15 bases between. Germline CDR1 is SGHDN and CDR2 is FVKESK. The CDR3 sequence is 14 residues long. This clonotype was counted only a few times. Its cognate antigen is unknown. The clonotype comes from a man between 18 and 29 years old in good health. The sequencing sample was made of blood. The V call is TRBV14, the J call TRBJ1-2, with D unresolved. The CDR3 spells CASSQRDVSGGYTF. In DNA, the CDR3 is TGTGCCAGCAGCCAAAGAGACGTATCGGGGGGCTACACCTTC. The full variable domain, completed using reference TRBV14 and TRBJ1-2, is EAGVTQFPSHSVIEKGQTVTLRCDPISGHDNLYWYRRVMGKEIKFLLHFVKESKQDESGMPNNRFLAERTGGTYSTLKVQPAELEDSGVYFCASSQRDVSGGYTFGSGTRLTVV.